These T cell receptor beta chains were read from a single sample in a study of shared clonotypes between healthy human individuals. Sequenced by immunoSEQ multiplex PCR; TCRdb stores in-frame clones only, minus some. Seen here are around 2.1 million clones, roughly 95% observed once, and the top ten hold about 0.13%. The sequenced material came from naive CD4+ T cells sorted from blood. The receptors stem from a man aged 18 to 30 in good health. Both conserved end residues are part of each CDR3. The D gene is left open where the match is weak. Where a row states a size, it is once, few, many or the class of an expanded clone; other rows omit it.

>.|TRBJ1-1|few|TRBV19
CASSMWGPDTEAFF
TGTGCCAGTAGTATGTGGGGGCCGGATACTGAAGCTTTCTTT
>.|TRBJ1-4|.|TRBV5-4
CASSLAGAGATNEKLFF
TGTGCCAGCAGCTTGGCCGGGGCTGGGGCAACTAATGAAAAACTGTTTTTT
>TRBD1|TRBJ1-1|once|TRBV29-1
CSVLDKGATPFF
TGCAGCGTCTTGGACAAGGGGGCGACGCCTTTCTTT
>.|TRBJ1-4|.|TRBV6-1
CASSVGAGATNEKLFF
TGTGCCAGCAGTGTTGGTGCGGGTGCAACTAATGAAAAACTGTTTTTT
>.|TRBJ1-5|.|TRBV30
CAWSPLAASLGSNQPQHF
TGTGCCTGGAGTCCCCTGGCGGCATCTCTCGGGAGCAATCAGCCCCAGCATTTT
>.|TRBJ2-7|.|TRBV30
CAWSGNEQYF
TGTGCCTGGAGTGGCAACGAGCAGTACTTC
>.|TRBJ1-4|few|TRBV5-1
CASSSAGEAEKLFF
TGCGCCAGCAGCTCCGCAGGGGAAGCTGAAAAACTGTTTTTT
>TRBD2|TRBJ2-1|.|TRBV7-8
CASSWPGLVYNEQFF
TGTGCCAGCAGCTGGCCGGGACTAGTATACAATGAGCAGTTCTTC
>TRBD1|TRBJ1-3|.|TRBV2
CASSEDRVGNTIYF
TGTGCCAGCAGCGAAGACAGGGTCGGAAACACCATATATTTT
>TRBD1|TRBJ1-2|.|TRBV5-6
CASSPGTGTLNYGYTF
TGTGCCAGCAGCCCTGGGACAGGAACCTTAAACTATGGCTACACCTTC
>.|TRBJ2-5|once|TRBV5-4
CASSRSSFSSQETQYF
TGTGCCAGCAGCCGTTCTAGCTTTTCAAGCCAAGAGACCCAGTACTTC
>.|TRBJ2-1|.|TRBV5-1
CASSLQESSYNEQFF
TGCGCCAGCAGCTTGCAGGAGAGCTCCTACAATGAGCAGTTCTTC
>.|TRBJ1-5|.|TRBV5-4
CATAESQPQHF
TGTGCCACAGCAGAAAGTCAGCCCCAGCATTTT
>.|TRBJ2-3|once|TRBV30
CAWRNGLSTDTQYF
TGTGCCTGGAGGAATGGGCTCAGCACAGATACGCAGTATTTT
>.|TRBJ1-2|.|TRBV30
CAWRVAGSYGYTF
TGTGCCTGGAGGGTGGCGGGTAGCTATGGCTACACCTTC
>.|TRBJ1-1|once|TRBV11-3
CASSLEKNTEAFF
TGTGCCAGCAGCTTAGAGAAGAACACTGAAGCTTTCTTT
>.|TRBJ1-1|.|TRBV5-1
CASSPEGGRGTEAFF
TGCGCCAGCAGCCCGGAGGGGGGGCGAGGTACTGAAGCTTTCTTT
>.|TRBJ2-7|.|TRBV11-2
CASSSRGEVYEQYF
TGTGCCAGCAGCTCCCGTGGGGAAGTATACGAGCAGTACTTC
>.|TRBJ1-4|.|TRBV5-1
CASSLEWAGREKLFF
TGCGCCAGCAGCTTGGAATGGGCGGGGCGGGAAAAACTGTTTTTT
>.|TRBJ1-2|.|TRBV29-1
CSVERRLANYGYTF
TGCAGCGTTGAAAGGCGGTTAGCTAACTATGGCTACACCTTC
>.|TRBJ2-3|.|TRBV5-1
CASILGASTDTQYF
TGCGCCAGCATTCTCGGGGCTAGCACAGATACGCAGTATTTT
>.|TRBJ1-5|.|TRBV6-5
CASSNQPHQPQHF
TGTGCCAGCAGCAACCAACCTCATCAGCCCCAGCATTTT
>TRBD1|TRBJ1-2|.|TRBV30
CAWINRGLYGYTF
TGTGCCTGGATTAACAGGGGCCTCTATGGCTACACCTTC
>.|TRBJ2-5|.|TRBV9
CASSGGTRETQYF
TGTGCCAGCAGCGGTGGGACGCGAGAGACCCAGTACTTC
>.|TRBJ1-1|.|TRBV6-5
CASSYSKGGTEAFF
TGTGCCAGCAGTTACTCGAAGGGGGGAACTGAAGCTTTCTTT
>.|TRBJ1-2|.|TRBV18
CASSAGLDAYGYTF
TGTGCCAGCTCCGCAGGGCTCGATGCGTATGGCTACACCTTC
>.|TRBJ1-4|.|TRBV6-1
CASSEDRNEKLFF
TGTGCCAGCAGTGAGGACAGAAATGAAAAACTGTTTTTT
>TRBD2|TRBJ2-7|.|TRBV7-9
CASSFSGPSYEQYF
TGTGCCAGCAGCTTTAGCGGGCCTTCCTACGAGCAGTACTTC
>.|TRBJ2-1|.|TRBV18
CASSPRGELNEQFF
TGTGCCAGCTCACCACGGGGGGAGCTAAATGAGCAGTTCTTC
>.|TRBJ2-5|once|TRBV7-2
CASSPGGARETQYF
TGTGCCAGCAGCCCAGGGGGGGCCCGGGAGACCCAGTACTTC
>.|TRBJ1-6|once|TRBV27
CASSSTGSYNSPLHF
TGTGCCAGCAGTTCAACAGGGTCATATAATTCACCCCTCCACTTT
>.|TRBJ1-1|.|TRBV21-1
CASSKDGPLLNTEAFF
TGTGCCAGCAGCAAAGATGGACCACTCTTGAACACTGAAGCTTTCTTT
>.|TRBJ2-7|.|TRBV2
CASMMTTSYEQYF
TGTGCCAGCATGATGACAACCTCCTACGAGCAGTACTTC
>.|TRBJ2-1|.|TRBV7-3
CAINSGPQQFF
TGTGCCATCAATAGCGGACCCCAGCAGTTCTTC
>.|TRBJ1-6|.|TRBV6-5
CAIKRGGGSNSPLHF
TGTGCCATCAAAAGGGGGGGAGGGTCTAATTCACCCCTCCACTTT
>.|TRBJ2-4|.|TRBV4-3
CASSQSNIQYF
TGCGCCAGCAGCCAATCGAACATTCAGTACTTC
>.|TRBJ1-1|.|TRBV14
CASSPRFMNTEAFF
TGTGCCAGCAGCCCCAGATTCATGAACACTGAAGCTTTCTTT
>TRBD2|TRBJ2-7|.|TRBV5-4
CASSLAASGSGEQYF
TGTGCCAGCAGCTTGGCGGCTAGCGGGAGTGGCGAGCAGTACTTC
>TRBD2|TRBJ2-5|once|TRBV29-1
CSVAGLAGAHQETQYF
TGCAGCGTCGCCGGACTAGCGGGAGCTCACCAAGAGACCCAGTACTTC